The rows below give T cell receptor beta chains drawn from one sample of a study of blood T cell repertoires in COVID-19. TCRdb keeps only in-frame clones here, not all; method: immunoSEQ multiplex PCR. This table has about 330,000 clones, around nine tenths appearing once. Sequencing was done on a sample of PBMCs or T cells enriched from blood (not recorded which). These receptor sequences come from a woman aged 25 to 39 who had recovered from COVID-19. Both conserved end residues are part of each CDR3. D genes are given only for firm matches. Some rows have no size entry. The others give once, few or many, or a class for an expanded clone.

j_call: TRBJ2-3; v_call: TRBV6-5; cdr3_length: 16; d_call: .; clone_size: .; cdr3_aa: CASSYSGQPRPDTQYF; cdr3_nt: TGTGCCAGCAGTTACTCGGGGCAGCCGAGACCAGATACGCAGTATTTT
j_call: TRBJ2-5; v_call: TRBV2; cdr3_length: 17; d_call: TRBD1; clone_size: .; cdr3_aa: CASRPATGGGLVETQYF; cdr3_nt: TGTGCCAGCAGACCTGCGACAGGGGGAGGGTTGGTAGAGACCCAGTACTTC
j_call: TRBJ2-5; v_call: TRBV27; cdr3_length: 14; d_call: TRBD2; clone_size: .; cdr3_aa: CATHGRGGSETQYF; cdr3_nt: TGTGCCACTCATGGCCGGGGGGGATCGGAGACCCAGTACTTC
j_call: TRBJ1-3; v_call: TRBV25-1; cdr3_length: 14; d_call: .; clone_size: .; cdr3_aa: CASSESFGGNTIYF; cdr3_nt: TGTGCCAGCAGTGAAAGCTTCGGTGGAAACACCATATATTTT
j_call: TRBJ1-1; v_call: TRBV11-2; cdr3_length: 13; d_call: .; clone_size: .; cdr3_aa: CASRKGADTEAFF; cdr3_nt: TGTGCCAGCAGGAAAGGGGCGGACACTGAAGCTTTCTTT
j_call: TRBJ1-1; v_call: TRBV30; cdr3_length: 10; d_call: .; clone_size: once; cdr3_aa: CAWSAPRAFF; cdr3_nt: TGTGCCTGGAGTGCCCCCAGGGCTTTCTTT
j_call: TRBJ2-6; v_call: TRBV3-1/TRBV3-2; cdr3_length: 14; d_call: .; clone_size: .; cdr3_aa: CASRLGSGANVLTF; cdr3_nt: TGTGCCAGCAGACTAGGCTCTGGGGCCAACGTCCTGACTTTC
j_call: TRBJ1-1; v_call: TRBV30; cdr3_length: 14; d_call: .; clone_size: .; cdr3_aa: CAWKTQAGNTEAFF; cdr3_nt: TGTGCCTGGAAAACCCAAGCGGGGAACACTGAAGCTTTCTTT
j_call: TRBJ2-6; v_call: TRBV7-2; cdr3_length: 15; d_call: .; clone_size: .; cdr3_aa: CASSLKQPGANVLTF; cdr3_nt: TGTGCCAGCAGCTTAAAACAACCTGGGGCCAACGTCCTGACTTTC
j_call: TRBJ2-1; v_call: TRBV23-1; cdr3_length: 17; d_call: TRBD1; clone_size: .; cdr3_aa: CASSQLGGQGTYNEQFF; cdr3_nt: TGCGCCAGCAGTCAATTAGGAGGACAGGGGACGTACAATGAGCAGTTCTTC
j_call: TRBJ1-1; v_call: TRBV10-3; cdr3_length: 14; d_call: .; clone_size: few; cdr3_aa: CAIRTQGANTEAFF; cdr3_nt: TGTGCCATCAGAACACAGGGAGCGAACACTGAAGCTTTCTTT
j_call: TRBJ1-1; v_call: TRBV18; cdr3_length: 11; d_call: .; clone_size: .; cdr3_aa: CASLANTEAFF; cdr3_nt: TGTGCCAGCTTAGCGAACACTGAAGCTTTCTTT
j_call: TRBJ1-5; v_call: TRBV2; cdr3_length: 14; d_call: TRBD1; clone_size: .; cdr3_aa: CASSRDRSNQPQHF; cdr3_nt: TGTGCCAGCAGTCGGGACAGGTCCAATCAGCCCCAGCATTTT
j_call: TRBJ1-2; v_call: TRBV5-4; cdr3_length: 14; d_call: .; clone_size: .; cdr3_aa: CASSTLQGPYGYTF; cdr3_nt: TGTGCCAGCAGCACTTTACAGGGTCCCTATGGCTACACCTTC
j_call: TRBJ2-7; v_call: TRBV19; cdr3_length: 15; d_call: TRBD1; clone_size: .; cdr3_aa: CASRISEQGAYEQYF; cdr3_nt: TGTGCCAGTAGGATAAGCGAACAGGGGGCCTACGAGCAGTACTTC
j_call: TRBJ2-1; v_call: TRBV9; cdr3_length: 14; d_call: TRBD1; clone_size: .; cdr3_aa: CASSVDRGRNEQFF; cdr3_nt: TGTGCCAGCAGTGTGGACAGGGGTAGGAATGAGCAGTTCTTC
j_call: TRBJ1-1; v_call: TRBV7-9; cdr3_length: 13; d_call: .; clone_size: .; cdr3_aa: CASSLASGNRPFF; cdr3_nt: TGTGCCAGCAGCTTAGCGTCGGGCAACAGGCCTTTCTTT
j_call: TRBJ2-7; v_call: TRBV11-3; cdr3_length: 15; d_call: .; clone_size: once; cdr3_aa: CASSPGAGDSYEQYF; cdr3_nt: TGTGCCAGCAGCCCAGGGGCGGGGGACTCCTACGAGCAGTACTTC
j_call: TRBJ1-2; v_call: TRBV30; cdr3_length: 14; d_call: TRBD1; clone_size: .; cdr3_aa: CAWSPSDRGKGYTF; cdr3_nt: TGTGCCTGGAGTCCCAGTGACAGGGGGAAAGGCTACACCTTC
j_call: TRBJ1-1; v_call: TRBV30; cdr3_length: 14; d_call: .; clone_size: .; cdr3_aa: CAWSVGVVDTEAFF; cdr3_nt: TGTGCCTGGAGTGTAGGGGTCGTAGACACTGAAGCTTTCTTT
j_call: TRBJ1-2; v_call: TRBV7-2; cdr3_length: 13; d_call: TRBD1; clone_size: .; cdr3_aa: CASASGQGYGYTF; cdr3_nt: TGTGCCAGCGCCTCGGGACAGGGCTATGGCTACACCTTC
j_call: TRBJ1-4; v_call: TRBV7-2; cdr3_length: 14; d_call: .; clone_size: .; cdr3_aa: CASSPGGGNEKLFF; cdr3_nt: TGTGCCAGCAGCCCCGGCGGGGGGAACGAAAAACTGTTTTTT
j_call: TRBJ2-7; v_call: TRBV7-9; cdr3_length: 14; d_call: TRBD2; clone_size: .; cdr3_aa: CASSSRTSNHEQYF; cdr3_nt: TGTGCCAGCAGCTCACGGACTAGCAACCACGAGCAGTACTTC
j_call: TRBJ1-6; v_call: TRBV27; cdr3_length: 16; d_call: .; clone_size: .; cdr3_aa: CASSHRGGGYNSPLHF; cdr3_nt: TGTGCCAGCAGTCATCGGGGAGGAGGGTATAATTCACCCCTCCACTTT
j_call: TRBJ1-6; v_call: TRBV28; cdr3_length: 14; d_call: .; clone_size: .; cdr3_aa: CASIPSSSNSPLHF; cdr3_nt: TGTGCCAGCATACCCTCGTCGAGTAATTCACCCCTCCACTTT
j_call: TRBJ2-5; v_call: TRBV7-2; cdr3_length: 15; d_call: .; clone_size: .; cdr3_aa: CASSPAHVEQETQYF; cdr3_nt: TGTGCCAGCAGCCCAGCACACGTGGAGCAAGAGACCCAGTACTTC
j_call: TRBJ1-2; v_call: TRBV5-1; cdr3_length: 15; d_call: .; clone_size: once; cdr3_aa: CASSLDFSRGLGYTF; cdr3_nt: TGCGCCAGCAGCTTGGACTTCAGCCGAGGATTAGGCTACACCTTC
j_call: TRBJ2-7; v_call: TRBV7-9; cdr3_length: 12; d_call: .; clone_size: .; cdr3_aa: CASSLPPVEQYF; cdr3_nt: TGTGCCAGCAGCTTGCCCCCGGTGGAGCAGTACTTC
j_call: TRBJ2-7; v_call: TRBV6-5; cdr3_length: 13; d_call: .; clone_size: .; cdr3_aa: CASTRTRGYEQYF; cdr3_nt: TGTGCCAGCACAAGAACACGCGGTTACGAGCAGTACTTC
j_call: TRBJ1-2; v_call: TRBV7-6; cdr3_length: 15; d_call: TRBD1; clone_size: .; cdr3_aa: CASSPSGTGNHGYTF; cdr3_nt: TGTGCCAGCAGCCCCTCCGGGACAGGGAACCATGGCTACACCTTC
j_call: TRBJ1-2; v_call: TRBV27; cdr3_length: 13; d_call: .; clone_size: .; cdr3_aa: CASSFGGELGYTF; cdr3_nt: TGTGCCAGCAGTTTCGGGGGAGAATTAGGCTACACCTTC
j_call: TRBJ1-2; v_call: TRBV5-5; cdr3_length: 17; d_call: .; clone_size: .; cdr3_aa: CASSPHGEGPFNYGLTF; cdr3_nt: TGTGCCAGCAGCCCACACGGGGAGGGACCCTTTAACTATGGCTTGACCTTC
j_call: TRBJ2-5; v_call: TRBV29-1; cdr3_length: 12; d_call: .; clone_size: .; cdr3_aa: CSVRTYQETQYF; cdr3_nt: TGCAGCGTACGGACATATCAAGAGACCCAGTACTTC
j_call: TRBJ1-5; v_call: TRBV5-6; cdr3_length: 16; d_call: .; clone_size: .; cdr3_aa: CASSSRSDYSNQPQHF; cdr3_nt: TGTGCCAGCAGCTCACGCTCGGACTATAGCAATCAGCCCCAGCATTTT
j_call: TRBJ1-1; v_call: TRBV18; cdr3_length: 12; d_call: .; clone_size: .; cdr3_aa: CASSRGGVEAFF; cdr3_nt: TGTGCCAGCTCACGAGGGGGAGTGGAAGCTTTCTTT
j_call: TRBJ2-1; v_call: TRBV25-1; cdr3_length: 14; d_call: TRBD1; clone_size: .; cdr3_aa: CASSDSTGVDEQFF; cdr3_nt: TGTGCCAGCAGTGACTCGACAGGGGTCGATGAGCAGTTCTTC
j_call: TRBJ1-4; v_call: TRBV30; cdr3_length: 16; d_call: TRBD1; clone_size: once; cdr3_aa: CAWSTQGTATNEKLFF; cdr3_nt: TGTGCCTGGAGTACACAGGGGACTGCAACTAATGAAAAACTGTTTTTT
j_call: TRBJ2-3; v_call: TRBV5-4; cdr3_length: 15; d_call: .; clone_size: .; cdr3_aa: CASSLEGGFTDTQYF; cdr3_nt: TGTGCCAGCAGCTTGGAAGGGGGATTCACAGATACGCAGTATTTT
j_call: TRBJ1-2; v_call: TRBV18; cdr3_length: 16; d_call: TRBD1; clone_size: .; cdr3_aa: CASSLRTGSPSGGYTF; cdr3_nt: TGTGCCAGCTCACTACGGACAGGGAGTCCTTCGGGGGGCTACACCTTC